The clone carrying this T cell receptor beta chain has a handful of counts. Its antigen is not known. In TCRdb, the PCR reads were re-called with MiXCR into one record per CDR3 protein. Altogether roughly 630,000 distinct CDR3 sequences are present, over 25% being singletons, with the ten largest covering 0.6% to 0.9%. Sorted naive CD8 T cells were those defined as CD8+CD4-CCR7+CD45RA+. The data stem from a study of molecular identifiers for immune sequencing clone quantification. Findings and limits, study-wide: Spiked TCR RNA from one Jurkat cell reportedly showed up when mixed among more than 900,000 naive cells. It was shown that clones above 20 RNA copies held over 97% of effector molecules, but under 1% in naive cells.

The V and J ends lost 4 bases and 8 bases respectively, with 16 bases between them. The CDR3 contains 13 residues. Per the germline V gene, CDR1 is SGDLS and CDR2 is YYNGEE. The sequencing sample was made of naive CD8+ T cells from blood, with Jurkat cell RNA spiked in. Subset specified: FACS-sorted CD8+CD4-CCR7+CD45RA+ naive T cells. The receptor was isolated from a human donor in good health. Some libraries in this study had Jurkat cell RNA spiked in. V is TRBV9 and J is TRBJ2-7; a possible D gene is TRBD1 (5 bases). CDR3 DNA: TGTGCCAGCAGCCAGGGTGGCGATTCGAAGCAGTACTTC. Translation gives CASSQGGDSKQYF. Full variable domain (rest looked up from reference TRBV9 and TRBJ2-7): DSGVTQTPKHLITATGQRVTLRCSPRSGDLSVYWYQQSLDQGLQFLIQYYNGEERAKGNILERFSAQQFPDLHSELNLSSLELGDSALYFCASSQGGDSKQYFGPGTRLTVT.